This T cell receptor (beta chain) was documented in a study of blood T cells in healthy people across ages. PCR was performed a second time for about 6 to 11 cycles using a sample-barcoded 5' primer and a J-beta primer mix. TCRdb used MiXCR to reprocess the 5' RACE reads, holding one entry per CDR3 protein. Here the sample spans some 920,000 distinct CDR3 sequences, roughly 50% being singletons. Trimming removed 5 bases from V and 8 bases from J; junction bases left unmatched: 9. The V gene's germline CDR1 is SQVTM and CDR2 ANQGSEA. The CDR3 covers 14 residues. This clonotype originated in a woman in her sixties or seventies in good health. Input material: blood. The rearrangement links TRBV29-1 to TRBJ2-1, with 10 positions matching TRBD2. CDR3 loop: CSVRSLAGVYEQFF. The CDR3, as DNA: TGCAGCGTTAGATCGCTAGCGGGAGTTTATGAGCAGTTCTTC.